The 18 T cell receptor beta chains below were found in one sample sequenced in a study of blood T cell repertoires in COVID-19 (dated by TCRdb to between 2020 and 2021). Receptors were amplified or captured by the immunoSEQ multiplex PCR assay. TCRdb stores this immuneACCESS table with in-frame sequences only. Part of the clones is absent; in the studies checked, under half of the shortfall reflects unresolved V genes, and no reason is known for the rest. Recorded for this sample are some 260,000 clones; around 89% of them occurred a single time. The ten largest clones represent roughly 8.6% of the sample. The sample comprised PBMCs or T cells enriched from blood (not recorded which). The receptors derive from a man aged 35 to 55 who had recovered from COVID-19.

V is TRBV24-1 and J is TRBJ2-1; maybe TRBD1 (5 bases). The CDR3 has 15 residues. The germline V gene encodes CDR1 KGHDR and CDR2 SFDVKD. Trimming left V 4 bases short and J 4 bases short, with 13 bases between. The CDR3 sequence: CATSDPDTPYNEQFF. The DNA for the CDR3 is TGTGCCACCAGTGACCCGGACACGCCGTACAATGAGCAGTTCTTC.

The chain employs TRBV7-9 and TRBJ1-2; D might be TRBD1 (6 bases). In germline, CDR1 is SEHNR, CDR2 FQNEAQ (reference sequence). Trimming removed 7 bases at V and 4 bases at J, with 16 bases between. The CDR3 has 14 residues. The CDR3 sequence: CASNLMGAGYGYTF. The CDR3 region has the DNA TGTGCCAGCAACCTGATGGGGGCCGGCTATGGCTACACCTTC.

This chain links TRBV4-2 with TRBJ1-6; 9 nucleotides agree with TRBD1. CDR1 is LGHNA, CDR2 YNFKEQ, per germline. With 3 bases clipped from V and 6 bases from J, the junction kept 6 bases outside the gene matches. CDR3 size: 16 residues. CDR3 residues: CASSQTRTGANSPLHF. In nucleotides, the CDR3 is TGTGCCAGCAGCCAGACCAGGACAGGGGCTAATTCACCCCTCCACTTT.

Only one count was recorded for this clone. V gene TRBV4-1 combines with J gene TRBJ2-1; TRBD1 matches at 7 bases. The CDR3 has 17 residues. The germline V gene has CDR1 MGHRA and CDR2 YSYEKL. V lost 0 bases and J lost 6; bases outside the gene matches: 11. As DNA, the CDR3 is TGCGCCAGCAGCCAAGAAGGGGCAAGGGACAGTGGCAATGAGCAGTTCTTC. As protein: CASSQEGARDSGNEQFF.

As regards this clone: The sample contains more than one DNA sequence encoding this CDR3. The V gene is TRBV7-3, the J gene TRBJ1-1, with D perhaps TRBD1 (6 bases). This CDR3 spans 14 amino acids. V shed 3 bases and J shed 1 base, with 9 bases lying between them. CDR1 and CDR2 (germline): SGHTA, FQGTGA. This chain's CDR3 is CASSLTGANTEAFF. The CDR3, as DNA: TGTGCCAGCAGCTTGACAGGAGCGAACACTGAAGCTTTCTTT.

CDR3 residues: CATSHSVSYNEQFF. The CDR3 DNA is TGTGCCACCAGTCACTCTGTTTCCTACAATGAGCAGTTCTTC. The chain is built from TRBV24-1 and TRBJ2-1; D uncertain. Germline values: CDR1 KGHDR, CDR2 SFDVKD. The CDR3 contains 14 residues. V was cut by 6 bases and J by 1 base, with 9 bases left in between.

This rearrangement joins TRBV19 to TRBJ2-7; 10 bases line up with TRBD1. CDR1 is LNHDA and CDR2 is SQIVND in the germline V gene (reference sequence). V gave up 6 bases and J gave up 2 bases; unmatched junction bases: 4. The CDR3 loop spans 14 amino acids. CDR3 region: CASRDRGGTYEQYF. CDR3 DNA: TGTGCCAGTAGGGACAGGGGGGGAACCTACGAGCAGTACTTC. The full variable domain, in which reference TRBV19 and TRBJ2-7 provide the parts outside the CDR3, is DGGITQSPKYLFRKEGQNVTLSCEQNLNHDAMYWYRQDPGQGLRLIYYSQIVNDFQKGDIAEGYSVSREKKESFPLTVTSAQKNPTAFYLCASRDRGGTYEQYFGPGTRLTVT.

As regards this clone: At the DNA level, this CDR3 is encoded by other sequences in the same sample as well. The chain recombines TRBV9 with TRBJ2-7; no clear D gene. CDR1 SGDLS and CDR2 YYNGEE come from the germline V gene. The CDR3 length is 14 residues. Trimming shortened V by 0 bases and J by 1 base, and 8 bases separated the two germline ends. The CDR3: CASSVGDSSYEQYF. The CDR3, as DNA: TGTGCCAGCAGCGTAGGAGATTCGTCCTACGAGCAGTACTTC.

The chain uses TRBV7-9 and TRBJ1-5; 7 bases align to TRBD1. Losses at the gene ends were 1 base for V and 1 base for J; bases not matched to a gene: 7. The CDR3 loop spans 17 amino acids. Looked up from germline, CDR1 is SEHNR and CDR2 is FQNEAQ (reference sequence). CDR3 sequence: CASSLGAGGPSNQPQHF. Here the CDR3 DNA reads TGTGCCAGCAGCTTAGGGGCAGGGGGGCCAAGCAATCAGCCCCAGCATTTT.

The genes are TRBV5-5 and TRBJ2-7; D is uncertain. The germline V gene encodes CDR1 SGHKS and CDR2 YYEKEE (reference sequence). Between the trimmed V and J ends, which lost 0 bases and 3 bases, there was a span of 16 bases. This CDR3 has 16 amino acids. The CDR3 is CASSLAVSPAYYEQYF. The CDR3 DNA reads TGTGCCAGCAGCTTGGCCGTTTCCCCCGCGTACTACGAGCAGTACTTC.

The CDR3 DNA is TGTGCCACCAGCATGGGCGAAAGGGAGCAGTTCTTC. Translating gives CATSMGEREQFF. The chain is built from TRBV15 and TRBJ2-1; no definite D call. This CDR3 is 12 amino acids long. The germline V gene encodes CDR1 LNHNV and CDR2 YYDKDF (reference sequence). V was pared by 4 bases and J by 10 bases, with 11 bases between. The full variable domain, completed using reference TRBV15 and TRBJ2-1, is DAMVIQNPRYQVTQFGKPVTLSCSQTLNHNVMYWYQQKSSQAPKLLFHYYDKDFNNEADTPDNFQSRRPNTSFCFLDIRSPGLGDTAMYLCATSMGEREQFFGPGTRLTVL.

V gene TRBV19 combines with J gene TRBJ1-1; no firm D call. CDR1 and CDR2 from the germline V gene are LNHDA and SQIVND (reference sequence). Deletions cut 7 bases from V and 4 bases from J, with 16 bases between. This CDR3 has 14 residues. This CDR3 reads CASMREWTFTEAFF. Written as DNA, the CDR3 is TGTGCCAGTATGAGGGAATGGACTTTCACTGAAGCTTTCTTT.

The chain has TRBV6-2 or TRBV6-3 and TRBJ1-5, with TRBD1 as a possible D gene (6 bases). CDR3 length: 15 amino acids. Deletions cut 4 bases from V and 6 bases from J, with 16 bases between. Looked up from germline, CDR1 is MNHEY and CDR2 is SVGEGT. CDR3 DNA: TGTGCCAGCAGTTTATCTGCGGGGGGCGGTCAGCCCCAGCATTTT. This sequence encodes CASSLSAGGGQPQHF.

The gene calls are TRBV7-9 and TRBJ1-3; D is undetermined. CDR3 length equals 15 residues. Germline lookup yields CDR1 SEHNR and CDR2 FQNEAQ (reference sequence). V gave up 1 base and J gave up 0 bases, with 7 bases separating them. The CDR3 loop is CASSLESYSGNTIYF. Written as DNA, the CDR3 is TGTGCCAGCAGCTTAGAATCCTACTCTGGAAACACCATATATTTT. The complete variable domain, with remaining parts taken from reference TRBV7-9 and TRBJ1-3, reads DTGVSQNPRHKITKRGQNVTFRCDPISEHNRLYWYRQTLGQGPEFLTYFQNEAQLEKSRLLSDRFSAERPKGSFSTLEIQRTEQGDSAMYLCASSLESYSGNTIYFGEGSWLTVV.

The chain uses TRBV11-3 and TRBJ1-1, with 8 bases aligning to TRBD1. J gave up 2 bases and V 7 bases, and 12 bases lay outside the gene matches. The CDR3 loop spans 16 amino acids. Looked up from germline, CDR1 is SGHNT and CDR2 is YENEEA. The CDR3 is CASIKDTGQGNTEAFF. DNA for the CDR3: TGTGCCAGCATCAAAGATACCGGACAGGGTAACACTGAAGCTTTCTTT.

This clone occurred a few times. The genes are TRBV7-2 and TRBJ2-1, with 10 nucleotides matching TRBD2. This CDR3 is 14 amino acids long. The V and J ends lost 4 bases and 6 bases, in that order; junction bases with no gene match: 3. The germline V gene has CDR1 SGHTA and CDR2 FQGNSA. As DNA, the CDR3 is TGTGCCAGCAGCTCACTAGCGGGGAGCAATGAGCAGTTCTTC. Its translation is CASSSLAGSNEQFF. The whole variable domain, remainder taken from reference TRBV7-2 and TRBJ2-1, is GAGVSQSPSNKVTEKGKDVELRCDPISGHTALYWYRQSLGQGLEFLIYFQGNSAPDKSGLPSDRFSAERTGGSVSTLTIQRTQQEDSAVYLCASSSLAGSNEQFFGPGTRLTVL.

The DNA for the CDR3 is TGTGCCTGGAGTGATGGGGCTATCGCCGGGGAGCTGTTTTTT. It codes for CAWSDGAIAGELFF. The chain couples TRBV30 to TRBJ2-2; D is possibly TRBD1 (5 bases). Per germline, CDR1 GTSNPN and CDR2 SVGIG (reference sequence). Trimming left V 1 base short and J 6 bases short, with 12 bases between. This CDR3 region has 14 residues.

The genes are TRBV30 and TRBJ2-5; D remains unclear. The CDR3 has 17 residues. Germline CDR1 is GTSNPN and CDR2 is SVGIG (reference sequence). Trimming shortened V by 0 bases and J by 5 bases, and 22 bases separated the two germline ends. The CDR3, as DNA: TGTGCCTGGAGTGTATCTAGAGTGGAATCTGTGAGGGAGACCCAGTACTTC. This encodes CAWSVSRVESVRETQYF.